Described below is a single T cell receptor (beta chain) sequence and its context. These data are taken from a study of regulatory T cells in long-lasting Graves disease. Overall study: The antithyroid drugs taken by newly diagnosed Graves' patients had been used for under 3 months.

Time point of the sample: newly diagnosed GD, antithyroid drugs for less than 3 months. The TCR library used RNA extracted from PBMCs. The V gene lost 0 bases and the J gene lost 0 bases, with 14 bases spanning the gap. The germline CDR1 and CDR2 sequences are DFQATT and SNEGSKA (reference sequence). The CDR3 spans 16 residues. Arm-PCR of CDR3 regions and iRepertoire HTBI primers were used to build TCR beta libraries. TCRdb reprocessed the multiplex PCR reads with MiXCR, giving one entry per CDR3 protein. This sample has 500,000 to 700,000 distinct CDR3 sequences, with roughly 15% found just once. The sample was also reused in another study, on T cells in Graves' hyperthyroidism and ophthalmopathy. That work states: Hyperthyroidism of Graves' type that showed no ophthalmopathy progression within 18 months was stable. The HTBI set primed first-round TCR CDR3 RT-PCR.

The source material was peripheral blood mononuclear cells (PBMCs), sampled at new diagnosis, from a patient treated with antithyroid drugs. This receptor was identified in a woman in her 30s with Graves disease. This chain joins TRBV20-1 and TRBJ2-5, with D possibly being TRBD1 (6 bases). The CDR3 spells CSARDGGRAYQETQYF. The CDR3 DNA reads TGCAGTGCTAGAGATGGGGGCAGGGCCTACCAAGAGACCCAGTACTTC.